The subject of this entry is one TCR beta chain. This sample was taken from a study of regulatory T cells in long-lasting Graves disease. Study-level information: Persistent Graves' disease denoted over 5 years of antithyroid drugs plus positive TSH receptor antibodies.

HTBI primers from iRepertoire and Arm-PCR of CDR3 regions yielded the TCR beta libraries. TCRdb re-analysed the multiplex PCR reads in MiXCR, keeping a single row per CDR3 protein. Here the sample spans about 450,000 distinct CDR3 sequences, around 20% being singletons. Time point meaning: persistent/refractory GD, antithyroid drugs over 5 years with positive TRAb. With RNA extracted from PBMCs as input, the TCR library was made. Sequencing was performed on peripheral blood mononuclear cells (PBMCs), taken when the disease was refractory, from a patient treated with antithyroid drugs. This clonotype was sampled from a female donor with Graves disease.

The chain's CDR3 is CAWTPALRTGELFF. The CDR3 bases are TGTGCCTGGACCCCAGCGCTCAGGACCGGGGAGCTGTTTTTT. The chain has TRBV30 and TRBJ2-2; D gene uncertain. The CDR3 is 14 amino acids. CDR1 is GTSNPN, CDR2 SVGIG, per germline (reference sequence). Trimming stripped 4 bases from V and 5 bases from J, with 14 bases between. The whole variable domain, remainder taken from reference TRBV30 and TRBJ2-2, is SQTIHQWPATLVQPVGSPLSLECTVEGTSNPNLYWYRQAAGRGLQLLFYSVGIGQISSEVPQNLSASRPQDRQFILSSKKLLLSDSGFYLCAWTPALRTGELFFGEGSRLTVL.